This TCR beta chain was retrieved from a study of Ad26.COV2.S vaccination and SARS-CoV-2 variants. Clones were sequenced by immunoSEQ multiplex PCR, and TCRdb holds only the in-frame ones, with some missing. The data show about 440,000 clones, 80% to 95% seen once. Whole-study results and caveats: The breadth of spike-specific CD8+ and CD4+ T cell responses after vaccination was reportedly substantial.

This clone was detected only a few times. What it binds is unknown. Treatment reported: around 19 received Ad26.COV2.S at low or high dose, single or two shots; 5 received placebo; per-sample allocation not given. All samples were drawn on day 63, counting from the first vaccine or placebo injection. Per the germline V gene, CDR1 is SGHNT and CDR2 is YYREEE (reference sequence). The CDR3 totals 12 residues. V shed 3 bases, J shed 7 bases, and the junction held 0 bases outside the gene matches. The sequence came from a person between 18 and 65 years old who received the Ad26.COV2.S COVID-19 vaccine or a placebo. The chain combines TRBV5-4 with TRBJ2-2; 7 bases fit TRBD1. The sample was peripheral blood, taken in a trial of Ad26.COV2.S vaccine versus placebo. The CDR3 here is CASSWDSGELFF. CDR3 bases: TGTGCCAGCAGCTGGGACAGCGGGGAGCTGTTTTTT.